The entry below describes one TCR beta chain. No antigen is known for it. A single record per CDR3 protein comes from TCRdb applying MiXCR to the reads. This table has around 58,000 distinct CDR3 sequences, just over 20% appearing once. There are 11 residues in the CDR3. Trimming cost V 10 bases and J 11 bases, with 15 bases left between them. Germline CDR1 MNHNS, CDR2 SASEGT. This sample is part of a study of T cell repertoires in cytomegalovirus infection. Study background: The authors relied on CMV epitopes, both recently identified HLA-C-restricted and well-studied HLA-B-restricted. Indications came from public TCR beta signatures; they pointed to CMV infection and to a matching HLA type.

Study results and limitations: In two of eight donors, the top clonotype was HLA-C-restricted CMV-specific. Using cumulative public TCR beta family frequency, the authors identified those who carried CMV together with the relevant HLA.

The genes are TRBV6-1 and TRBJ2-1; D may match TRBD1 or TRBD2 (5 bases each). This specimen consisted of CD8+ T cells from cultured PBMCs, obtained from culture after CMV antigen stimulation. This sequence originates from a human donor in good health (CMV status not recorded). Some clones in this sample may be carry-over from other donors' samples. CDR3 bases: TGTGCCACGCAACTCCCGGGACAGCAGTTCTTC. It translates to CATQLPGQQFF.